This T cell receptor beta chain was recorded in a study of blood T cell repertoires in COVID-19. Study in general: Samples representing acute and convalescent COVID-19 were sourced from the United States, Italy and Spain. PBMCs, B-cell-depleted T cells, or T cells provided the cDNA or gDNA that made up the material.

Under the authors' procedure: Scientists estimated how many nucleated cells there were by amplifying reference gene primers. Sequenced by immunoSEQ multiplex PCR; TCRdb stores in-frame clones only, minus some. That table gives V, J and clone size, and the DNA gave D and trimming. The sample has around 120,000 clones, about 85% seen once; the top ten hold roughly 10%. Germline V gives CDR1 DFQATT, CDR2 SNEGSKA (reference sequence). CDR3 size: 15 residues. V was pared by 3 bases and J by 5 bases, with 11 bases of the junction left unmatched. Input material: peripheral blood. The TCR comes from a man older than 75 with acute or convalescent COVID-19. J is TRBJ2-5 and V is TRBV20-1, with 8 bases lining up with TRBD1. This CDR3 reads CSASMTGAARETQYF. CDR3 sequence (DNA): TGCAGTGCTAGTATGACAGGGGCGGCTCGGGAGACCCAGTACTTC.